Described below is a single TCR beta chain sequence and its context. With 60 Vbeta and 13 Jbeta primers, the PCR was carried out. Profiling relied on immunoSEQ multiplex PCR, and the TCRdb table lists in-frame clones only, not all of them. This sample has about 120,000 clones, with roughly 73% found just once. This sample stems from a study of cytomegalovirus exposure and HLA in healthy donors. Trimming cost V 6 bases and J 5 bases, with 14 bases left between them. The CDR3 is 14 amino acids. Looked up from germline, CDR1 is MNHNS and CDR2 is SASEGT. This chain links TRBV6-1 with TRBJ1-5, with a tentative D call TRBD1 (6 bases). The clonotype was recovered from a woman aged 25 to 39 in good health and CMV-seronegative. The specimen sequenced was PBMCs. The CDR3 spells CASSLQTGYQPQHF. CDR3 DNA sequence: TGTGCCAGCAGCTTGCAGACAGGTTATCAGCCCCAGCATTTT.